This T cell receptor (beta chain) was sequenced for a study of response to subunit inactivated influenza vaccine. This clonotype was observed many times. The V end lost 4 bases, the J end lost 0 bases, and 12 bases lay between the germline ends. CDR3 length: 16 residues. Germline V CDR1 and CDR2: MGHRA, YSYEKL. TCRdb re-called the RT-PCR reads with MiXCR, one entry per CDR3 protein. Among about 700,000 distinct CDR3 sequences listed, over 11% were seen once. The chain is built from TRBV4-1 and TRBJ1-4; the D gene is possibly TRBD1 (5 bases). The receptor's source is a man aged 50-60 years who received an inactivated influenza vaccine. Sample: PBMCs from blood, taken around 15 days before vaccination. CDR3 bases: TGCGCCAGCAGCCCATTCGGGGGATCAACTAATGAAAAACTGTTTTTT. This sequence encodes CASSPFGGSTNEKLFF.